The 4 T cell receptor beta chains in this list originate from one sample, sequenced in a study of response to subunit inactivated influenza vaccine. MiXCR was run by TCRdb on the RT-PCR reads, yielding one entry per CDR3 protein. The sample carries 450,000 to 550,000 distinct CDR3 sequences, about 25% recorded once. Sequenced here: CD4+ T cells sorted from PBMCs, sampled roughly 5 days after vaccination. The origin of the receptors is a man aged 45 to 65 who received an inactivated influenza vaccine.

V usage is TRBV14 and J usage is TRBJ2-3, with D possibly matching TRBD2 (6 bases). Trimming stripped 3 bases from V and 8 bases from J, with 12 bases between. The CDR3 runs 13 residues. Per the germline V gene, CDR1 is SGHDN and CDR2 is FVKESK. CDR3 in amino acids: CASSQGGSGTQYF. Here the CDR3 DNA reads TGTGCCAGCAGCCAGGGAGGTAGTGGTACGCAGTATTTT.

This chain links TRBV12-3 or TRBV12-4 with TRBJ2-3; D is undetermined. The CDR3 sequence is 15 residues long. Trimming left V 6 bases short and J 2 bases short, with 15 bases between. CDR3 DNA: TGTGCCAGCAGACCTACCACCTATAACACAGATACGCAGTATTTT. It specifies CASRPTTYNTDTQYF.

The J gene is TRBJ2-7, the V gene TRBV29-1, with 8 positions matching TRBD1. The junction had 8 bases not matched to a gene; V was cut back by 4 bases and J by 0 bases. Germline CDR1 SQVTM, CDR2 ANQGSEA. This CDR3 has 15 amino acids. The CDR3: CSVVLRQGNSYEQYF. CDR3 DNA sequence: TGCAGCGTTGTGTTGCGACAGGGGAACTCCTACGAGCAGTACTTC.

The V call is TRBV7-8, the J call TRBJ2-5, with D possibly matching TRBD1 (6 bases). Germline-derived CDR1 and CDR2 are SGHVS and FQNEAQ. Trimming took 6 bases from V and 5 from J, leaving 10 bases between them. There are 12 residues in the CDR3. Here the CDR3 DNA reads TGTGCCAGCAGTCAGGGGTTCGAGACCCAGTACTTC. Translated, it gives CASSQGFETQYF. Full variable domain (outside the CDR3, taken from reference TRBV7-8 and TRBJ2-5): GAGVSQSPRYKVAKRGQDVALRCDPISGHVSLFWYQQALGQGPEFLTYFQNEAQLDKSGLPSDRFFAERPEGSVSTLKIQRTQQEDSAVYLCASSQGFETQYFGPGTRLLVL.